A selection of T cell receptor beta chains follows, all from one sample in a study of patients and donors after allogeneic stem cell transplantation. TCRdb re-analysed the RT-PCR reads in MiXCR, keeping a single row per CDR3 protein. Among approximately 430,000 distinct CDR3 sequences listed, 16% were seen once. The specimen sequenced was blood, either unsorted or a sorted T cell fraction (not recorded which). Receptors originate from a human donor who was either an allogeneic HSCT recipient or a stem cell or donor lymphocyte infusion donor (not recorded which). It is not recorded whose cells these are; they may come from a transplant donor. Both conserved end residues are part of each CDR3.

CDR3	V	J
CASRRERGTEAFF	TRBV7-3	TRBJ1-1
CAKHRGQYEQYF	TRBV21-1	TRBJ2-7
CASSVGKRPVYEQYF	TRBV9	TRBJ2-7
CASRDLDSSYEQYF	TRBV2	TRBJ2-7
CASSYVGVRDPDTQYF	TRBV12-3/TRBV12-4	TRBJ2-3
CASSSHRTGRTGELFF	TRBV7-9	TRBJ2-2
CASSSGLSNAAEQFF	TRBV5-5	TRBJ2-1
CASSKPGQSSYEQYF	TRBV6-1	TRBJ2-7
CASSQLANYGYTF	TRBV3-1	TRBJ1-2
CPSARSYQETQYF	TRBV5-1	TRBJ2-5
CASSLGRLDSTDTQYF	TRBV5-1	TRBJ2-3
CASSLGTVYEQYF	TRBV7-6	TRBJ2-7
CASNSPWGQGNTGELFF	TRBV11-1	TRBJ2-2
CASSTGLAGAPELFF	TRBV4-2	TRBJ2-2
CSVFSPRAEAFF	TRBV29-1	TRBJ1-1
CASFSGPDNEQFF	TRBV7-8	TRBJ2-1
CASRTGGQNEQFF	TRBV7-9	TRBJ2-1
CASSFGQSSTEAFF	TRBV7-2	TRBJ1-1
CASSLQGSSTEAFF	TRBV2	TRBJ1-1
CASSSQGANTEAFF	TRBV5-8	TRBJ1-1
CASSSGPYEKLFF	TRBV7-7	TRBJ1-4
CASSHRGGSGNTIYF	TRBV4-1	TRBJ1-3
CASSLASYNYGYTF	TRBV7-2	TRBJ1-2
CAWRARQGNQPQHF	TRBV30	TRBJ1-5
CASSPPGKTGQPQHF	TRBV18	TRBJ1-5
CASSFLMRSSGNTIYF	TRBV7-9	TRBJ1-3
CASSPDRGGELFF	TRBV5-1	TRBJ2-2
CASSLGGSSYGYTF	TRBV5-5	TRBJ1-2
CASSLRDRVNTGELFF	TRBV12-3/TRBV12-4	TRBJ2-2
CASSLWGQATGELFF	TRBV28	TRBJ2-2
CASSPDPTSTETQYF	TRBV5-1	TRBJ2-5
CASSQPGKTYEQYF	TRBV4-1	TRBJ2-7
CASSYRAGSYEQYF	TRBV6-5	TRBJ2-7
CASSPSRGNEQFF	TRBV7-2	TRBJ2-1
CASSQDRHGYGYTF	TRBV4-3	TRBJ1-2
CAISVLRGANEKLFF	TRBV10-3	TRBJ1-4
CASSPVDPASRSSYNSPLHF	TRBV18	TRBJ1-6
CAGYRVGTEAFF	TRBV2	TRBJ1-1
CASSVNRARSGNHEQFF	TRBV9	TRBJ2-1
CASSLSGTGNYGYTF	TRBV5-1	TRBJ1-2
CASSQDGSSIAPRGNEQFF	TRBV3-1	TRBJ2-1
CASSDTGRSTDTQYF	TRBV6-2/TRBV6-3	TRBJ2-3
CASSPGGGIEQYF	TRBV18	TRBJ2-7
CATVRNRTSGTGELFF	TRBV15	TRBJ2-2
CASSPVGRADTQYF	TRBV18	TRBJ2-3
CASTKMDRGLRELFF	TRBV5-1	TRBJ2-2
CAISGGQGASYEQYF	TRBV10-3	TRBJ2-7
CAWRGVRGFWTEAFF	TRBV30	TRBJ1-1
CASLAGHQPTGELFF	TRBV5-1	TRBJ2-2
CATSRGDGLAGSRAYEQYF	TRBV15	TRBJ2-7
CASSGDLAGANEQFF	TRBV2	TRBJ2-1
CASSGEGQGLYEQYF	TRBV7-9	TRBJ2-7
CASSLSGSTSYEQYF	TRBV14	TRBJ2-7
CSADPRGSYGYTF	TRBV20-1	TRBJ1-2
CASSASGARNEQFF	TRBV25-1	TRBJ2-1
CASSLMQGRNQTQYF	TRBV27	TRBJ2-5
CASSVASGSLDEQYF	TRBV6-1	TRBJ2-7